This T cell receptor beta chain was retrieved from a study of CD8 T cells in ankylosing spondylitis. Overall study findings and caveats: Made up of under 10 highly homologous variants, a TCR beta motif appeared characteristic of ankylosing spondylitis blood.

MiXCR, run by TCRdb on the 5' RACE reads, gives a single entry per CDR3 protein. Among fewer than 400,000 distinct CDR3 sequences, about a fifth were seen once, and the ten largest hold about 16%. This CDR3 is 14 amino acids long. Trimming left V 1 base short and J 8 bases short, with 12 bases between. Germline CDR1 and CDR2: LNHNV and YYDKDF (reference sequence). This clonotype has just a few counts. The antigen remains unidentified. This receptor was identified in a male donor with ankylosing spondylitis. The sample comprised blood, either unsorted or a sorted T cell fraction (not recorded which). The gene calls are TRBV15 and TRBJ2-1; no firm D call. The CDR3 is CATSRVFGSDEQFF. The CDR3 DNA reads TGTGCCACCAGCAGAGTTTTTGGTTCGGATGAGCAGTTCTTC.